The rows below give T cell receptor beta chains drawn from one sample of a study of OX40 agonist ivuxolimab in advanced cancers. Sequencing used immunoSEQ multiplex PCR; TCRdb keeps in-frame clones, though not all of them. The sample has 65,000 to 90,000 clones, 85% to 90% seen once. Source: CD4+ or CD8+ T cells sorted from blood, taken in a trial of the OX40 agonist ivuxolimab. The receptors stem from an adult with an advanced solid tumor such as melanoma, head and neck, liver or kidney cancer. Each CDR3 is given with its conserved first and last residue. A D gene is named only where the DNA matches it firmly.

d_call: TRBD1; v_call: TRBV5-4; j_call: TRBJ1-2; cdr3_aa: CASSPRTGLYGYTF; cdr3_nt: TGTGCCAGCAGCCCAAGGACAGGACTCTATGGCTACACCTTC
d_call: TRBD1; v_call: TRBV19; j_call: TRBJ1-5; cdr3_aa: CASMKEGKQGTHQPQHF; cdr3_nt: TGTGCCAGTATGAAGGAGGGGAAACAGGGGACGCATCAGCCCCAGCATTTT
d_call: TRBD2; v_call: TRBV19; j_call: TRBJ2-1; cdr3_aa: CASMREGSVLHEQFF; cdr3_nt: TGTGCCAGTATGCGGGAGGGTAGCGTTCTTCATGAGCAGTTCTTC
d_call: TRBD1; v_call: TRBV7-9; j_call: TRBJ1-5; cdr3_aa: CASSSEGTANQPQHF; cdr3_nt: TGTGCCAGCAGCTCCGAAGGGACAGCAAATCAGCCCCAGCATTTT
d_call: TRBD1; v_call: TRBV7-3; j_call: TRBJ1-1; cdr3_aa: CASSSTGGVTEAFF; cdr3_nt: TGTGCCAGCAGCTCGACAGGGGGTGTAACTGAAGCTTTCTTT
d_call: -; v_call: TRBV11-1; j_call: TRBJ2-7; cdr3_aa: CASSRMYGYEQYF; cdr3_nt: TGTGCCAGCAGCCGGATGTATGGCTACGAGCAGTACTTC
d_call: -; v_call: TRBV7-3; j_call: TRBJ1-1; cdr3_aa: CASSPTGETTEAFF; cdr3_nt: TGTGCCAGCAGCCCTACCGGGGAGACCACTGAAGCTTTCTTT
d_call: -; v_call: TRBV6-6; j_call: TRBJ1-4; cdr3_aa: CASSFNEKLFF; cdr3_nt: TGTGCCAGCAGTTTTAATGAAAAACTGTTTTTT
d_call: -; v_call: TRBV29-1; j_call: TRBJ1-4; cdr3_aa: CSVAGAVGEKLFF; cdr3_nt: TGCAGCGTAGCAGGGGCCGTAGGGGAAAAACTGTTTTTT
d_call: -; v_call: TRBV4-2; j_call: TRBJ2-7; cdr3_aa: CASSQAGDPTYEQYF; cdr3_nt: TGTGCCAGCAGCCAAGCGGGAGATCCGACCTACGAGCAGTACTTC
d_call: -; v_call: TRBV7-9; j_call: TRBJ2-5; cdr3_aa: CASSLAVQETQYF; cdr3_nt: TGTGCCAGCAGCTTAGCCGTCCAAGAGACCCAGTACTTC
d_call: -; v_call: TRBV6-5; j_call: TRBJ1-2; cdr3_aa: CASSTTVGGYTF; cdr3_nt: TGTGCCAGCAGTACAACAGTCGGAGGCTACACCTTC
d_call: -; v_call: TRBV6-6; j_call: TRBJ2-7; cdr3_aa: CASTIGLSYEQYF; cdr3_nt: TGTGCCAGCACCATCGGGCTCTCCTACGAGCAGTACTTC
d_call: TRBD1; v_call: TRBV15; j_call: TRBJ1-5; cdr3_aa: CATSRETGSQPQHF; cdr3_nt: TGTGCCACCAGCAGAGAGACAGGGAGTCAGCCCCAGCATTTT